The rows below give T cell receptor beta chains drawn from one sample of a study of cytomegalovirus exposure and HLA in healthy donors. Measured with immunoSEQ multiplex PCR; TCRdb has only the in-frame clones, and not every one. There are around 300,000 clones in the sample; roughly 85% occur only once, and roughly 1% lies in the top ten. Input material: PBMCs. Receptor source: a woman in her late teens or twenties in good health and CMV-seronegative. Both conserved end residues are part of each CDR3. A D gene is named only where the DNA matches it firmly. Only some rows state a clone size, as once, few, many or a class for expanded clones.

abundance	v_gene	j_gene	d_gene	CDR3aa	CDR3nt
-	TRBV30	TRBJ2-7	TRBD2	CAWTMGGDEQYF	TGTGCCTGGACTATGGGGGGGGACGAGCAGTACTTC
-	TRBV6-1	TRBJ2-7	TRBD2	CASNSGSSYEQYF	TGTGCCAGCAATAGCGGGAGCTCCTACGAGCAGTACTTC
-	TRBV28	TRBJ1-6	-	CASSNPRPTNVAPLHF	TGTGCCAGCAGCAACCCGAGACCCACTAATGTAGCACCCCTCCACTTT
-	TRBV11-1	TRBJ1-2	-	CASSLGGDRMRGYTF	TGTGCCAGCAGCTTAGGGGGCGACAGGATGAGGGGCTACACCTTC
-	TRBV29-1	TRBJ2-7	-	CSVEYVGINEQYF	TGCAGCGTTGAGTATGTCGGGATCAACGAGCAGTACTTC
few	TRBV7-2	TRBJ1-4	-	CASSLRQGDKLFF	TGTGCCAGCAGCTTGAGGCAGGGCGACAAACTGTTTTTT
-	TRBV9	TRBJ2-3	-	CASSSPETDTQYF	TGTGCCAGCAGTAGCCCAGAGACAGATACGCAGTATTTT
-	TRBV6-5	TRBJ2-7	TRBD1	CASRYGWDSFYEQYF	TGTGCCAGCAGGTATGGGTGGGACAGTTTTTACGAGCAGTACTTC
-	TRBV9	TRBJ2-3	TRBD2	CASSVSIGASGTTDTQYF	TGTGCCAGCAGCGTTTCTATCGGGGCTAGCGGGACCACAGATACGCAGTATTTT
-	TRBV28	TRBJ1-6	TRBD1	CASSFLEGQGNSPLHF	TGTGCCAGCAGTTTCCTCGAAGGACAGGGGAATTCACCCCTCCACTTT
-	TRBV30	TRBJ2-5	-	CAWSSGGETQYF	TGTGCCTGGAGTTCAGGTGGCGAGACCCAGTACTTC
-	TRBV27	TRBJ1-5	-	CASSSNGNQPQHF	TGTGCCAGCAGTTCAAATGGCAATCAGCCCCAGCATTTT
-	TRBV13	TRBJ2-7	TRBD2	CASSPLLAPSYEQYF	TGTGCCAGCAGCCCATTACTAGCGCCCTCCTACGAGCAGTACTTC
-	TRBV10-1	TRBJ2-1	TRBD2	CASSDGAGGINEQFF	TGCGCCAGCAGTGATGGTGCGGGAGGGATTAATGAGCAGTTCTTC
-	TRBV6-1	TRBJ2-7	-	CASSLVADEQYF	TGTGCCAGCAGTCTCGTTGCGGACGAGCAGTACTTC
-	TRBV5-6	TRBJ1-2	-	CASSLGRGATTASYGYTF	TGTGCCAGCAGCTTGGGGCGGGGGGCAACGACCGCTAGCTATGGCTACACCTTC
-	TRBV2	TRBJ2-1	TRBD2	CASLAGTSGYNEQFF	TGTGCCAGCCTGGCGGGGACTAGCGGGTACAATGAGCAGTTCTTC
-	TRBV5-1	TRBJ1-4	TRBD1	CASSLRTTGGRGKLFF	TGCGCCAGCAGCCTCAGAACGACAGGGGGCCGAGGAAAACTGTTTTTT
-	TRBV14	TRBJ2-7	TRBD1	CASSPRTGPEQYF	TGTGCCAGCAGCCCGCGGACAGGGCCCGAGCAGTACTTC
few	TRBV7-9	TRBJ1-1	-	CASSAPGTLEAFF	TGTGCCAGCAGCGCACCCGGGACACTAGAAGCTTTCTTT
once	TRBV6-5	TRBJ1-4	TRBD1	CASSYSGTGEKLFF	TGTGCCAGCAGTTACTCAGGGACAGGAGAAAAACTGTTTTTT
-	TRBV5-4	TRBJ2-7	TRBD2	CASSLEAAGGGEQYF	TGTGCCAGCAGCCTGGAGGCAGCGGGAGGGGGGGAGCAGTACTTC
-	TRBV19	TRBJ1-2	TRBD1	CASAGTGPGYTF	TGTGCCAGTGCCGGGACAGGGCCTGGCTACACCTTC
-	TRBV20-1	TRBJ1-1	-	CTVQGNTEAFF	TGCACTGTCCAGGGGAACACTGAAGCTTTCTTT
-	TRBV6-5	TRBJ1-2	-	CASREGGLNYGYTF	TGTGCCAGCAGGGAGGGCGGATTAAACTATGGCTACACCTTC
-	TRBV19	TRBJ1-2	TRBD1	CASSARGTGDGYTF	TGTGCCAGTAGTGCCCGGGGGACAGGGGACGGCTACACCTTC
-	TRBV4-1	TRBJ2-7	-	CASSRAVSSYEQYF	TGCGCCAGCAGCAGAGCGGTTTCTTCCTACGAGCAGTACTTC
-	TRBV29-1	TRBJ1-1	-	CSVEGNTEAFF	TGCAGCGTGGAGGGGAATACTGAAGCTTTCTTT
once	TRBV5-8	TRBJ2-3	TRBD1	CASSWGVLGQGSDTQYF	TGTGCCAGCAGCTGGGGAGTTCTGGGACAGGGTTCAGATACGCAGTATTTT
few	TRBV27	TRBJ1-4	-	CASSLIPPDRVNEKLFF	TGTGCCAGCAGTTTAATTCCCCCGGACAGAGTTAATGAAAAACTGTTTTTT
few	TRBV7-9	TRBJ1-2	-	CASSGYPQGDYGYTF	TGTGCCAGCAGCGGGTATCCTCAGGGTGACTATGGCTACACCTTC
few	TRBV7-2	TRBJ1-2	-	CASSPLAGYTF	TGTGCCAGCAGCCCCCTAGCCGGCTACACCTTC
-	TRBV7-2	TRBJ2-7	-	CASSFPISYEQYF	TGTGCCAGCAGCTTTCCCATTTCCTACGAGCAGTACTTC
-	TRBV18	TRBJ2-1	TRBD1	CASSLGQGKFF	TGTGCCAGCTCACTAGGACAGGGGAAGTTCTTC
-	TRBV6-5	TRBJ1-5	-	CASSQIAGLGQPQHF	TGTGCCAGCAGTCAAATCGCGGGTCTAGGGCAGCCCCAGCATTTT
-	TRBV5-1	TRBJ1-1	TRBD1	CASSGTENTEAFF	TGCGCCAGCAGCGGGACAGAGAACACTGAAGCTTTCTTT
few	TRBV5-1	TRBJ1-2	TRBD1	CASSLLDRGSHGYTF	TGCGCCAGCAGCTTATTAGACAGGGGATCTCATGGCTACACCTTC
-	TRBV14	TRBJ2-2	-	CASSHAGTVLNTGELFF	TGTGCCAGCAGCCATGCCGGGACTGTACTAAACACCGGGGAGCTGTTTTTT
-	TRBV6-5	TRBJ1-3	-	CASSPGLFSGNTIYF	TGTGCCAGCAGTCCTGGACTGTTCTCTGGAAACACCATATATTTT
-	TRBV2	TRBJ1-1	-	CASSRPGQSLGGTEAFF	TGTGCCAGCAGTCGACCCGGACAGTCACTGGGCGGCACTGAAGCTTTCTTT
-	TRBV10-1	TRBJ2-2	-	CASSALFSPGELFF	TGCGCCAGCTCTGCGCTTTTCTCCCCCGGGGAGCTGTTTTTT
few	TRBV18	TRBJ2-2	-	CASSPLGGAGELFF	TGTGCCAGCTCACCACTTGGAGGGGCCGGGGAGCTGTTTTTT
-	TRBV18	TRBJ2-4	TRBD1	CASSPPGQGWENIQYF	TGTGCCAGCTCACCACCCGGACAGGGATGGGAAAACATTCAGTACTTC
-	TRBV5-1	TRBJ1-2	-	CASSSGVTATNYGYTF	TGCGCCAGCAGCTCTGGAGTGACAGCTACTAACTATGGCTACACCTTC
-	TRBV7-8	TRBJ1-1	-	CASSLLGNTEAFF	TGTGCCAGCAGCTTACTAGGGAACACTGAAGCTTTCTTT
-	TRBV27	TRBJ2-3	-	CASRYRDITDTQYF	TGTGCCAGCAGATACCGGGACATCACAGATACGCAGTATTTT
-	TRBV5-1	TRBJ2-1	-	CASSLSQGHPYNEQFF	TGCGCCAGCAGCTTGTCTCAGGGGCATCCCTACAATGAGCAGTTCTTC
-	TRBV18	TRBJ2-7	-	CASSPPVQPYEQYF	TGTGCCAGCTCACCACCGGTACAGCCCTACGAGCAGTACTTC